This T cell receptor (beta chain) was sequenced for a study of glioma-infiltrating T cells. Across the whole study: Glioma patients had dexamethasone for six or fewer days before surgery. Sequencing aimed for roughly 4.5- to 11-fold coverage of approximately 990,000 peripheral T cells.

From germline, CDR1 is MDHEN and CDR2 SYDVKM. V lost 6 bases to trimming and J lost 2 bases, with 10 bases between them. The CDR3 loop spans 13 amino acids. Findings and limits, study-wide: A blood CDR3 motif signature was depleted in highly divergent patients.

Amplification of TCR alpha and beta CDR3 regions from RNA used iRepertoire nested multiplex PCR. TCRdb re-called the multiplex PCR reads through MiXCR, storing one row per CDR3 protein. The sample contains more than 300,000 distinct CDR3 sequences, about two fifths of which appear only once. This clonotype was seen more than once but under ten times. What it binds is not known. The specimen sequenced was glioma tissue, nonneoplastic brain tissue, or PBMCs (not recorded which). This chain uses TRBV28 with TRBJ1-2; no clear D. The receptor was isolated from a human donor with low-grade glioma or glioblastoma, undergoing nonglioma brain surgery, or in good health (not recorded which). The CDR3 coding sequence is TGTGCCAGCAGCTTCCCGGGGAACTATGGCTACACCTTC. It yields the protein CASSFPGNYGYTF.